These 17 T cell receptor beta chains share one sample of origin, sequenced in a study of blood T cells in healthy people across ages. A second roughly 6 to 11 cycle PCR used barcoded and J-beta primers. From the 5' RACE reads, TCRdb called clonotypes with MiXCR, one entry per CDR3 protein. The sample contains roughly 900,000 distinct CDR3 sequences, around 46% of which appear only once. Sample: blood. The source is a man under 40 in good health.

The chain carries TRBV12-3 or TRBV12-4 and TRBJ2-5; weak D call: TRBD2 (6 bases). This CDR3 is built from 12 residues. The V end lost 8 bases, the J end lost 3 bases, and 10 bases lay between the germline ends. This CDR3 reads CASAGTKETQYF. The CDR3 bases are TGTGCCAGCGCGGGGACCAAAGAGACCCAGTACTTC.

This clonotype has a handful of counts. V gene TRBV5-1 combines with J gene TRBJ2-3, with 14 bases lining up with TRBD2. The germline V gene has CDR1 SGHRS and CDR2 YFSETQ. After removal of 4 bases from V and 0 bases from J, the junction contained 13 bases not matched to a gene. CDR3 size: 20 residues. The CDR3 coding sequence is TGCGCCAGCAGCCGGGGACTAGCGGGAGACTCTTATACTAGCACAGATACGCAGTATTTT. Its translation is CASSRGLAGDSYTSTDTQYF.

This clonotype was seen a handful of times. The gene calls are TRBV6-5 and TRBJ2-7, with 11 bases identical to TRBD1. CDR1 is MNHEY and CDR2 is SVGAGI in the germline V gene. CDR3 length: 15 residues. The J segment lost 7 bases and the V segment lost 5 bases, leaving 10 bases of the junction unmatched. The CDR3 DNA reads as TGTGCCAGCAGTCCTTGGGGACAGGGGGTCAATGAGCAGTACTTC. Translation: CASSPWGQGVNEQYF.

This clonotype was counted ten times or more. The chain links TRBV6-1 to TRBJ2-5; possible D gene TRBD1, 6 bases. V was clipped by 4 bases and J by 1 base, with 7 bases between them. The CDR3 runs to 13 residues. Germline V CDR1 and CDR2: MNHNS, SASEGT. CDR3 loop: CASSGQVQETQYF. In nucleotides, the CDR3 is TGTGCCAGCAGTGGACAGGTCCAAGAGACCCAGTACTTC.

This clonotype came up a few times. The chain employs TRBV5-1 and TRBJ2-1; either TRBD1 or TRBD2 may supply D (5 bases each). The CDR3 has 16 residues. CDR1 and CDR2 (germline): SGHRS, YFSETQ. V gave up 3 bases and J gave up 7 bases, with 20 bases separating them. CDR3 bases: TGCGCCAGCAGCTCCGGGACGGACTGGGGCGGGAATGAGCAGTTCTTC. This translates into CASSSGTDWGGNEQFF.

The V and J genes are TRBV12-3 or TRBV12-4 and TRBJ1-2; D unclear. Trimming removed 0 bases at V and 3 bases at J, with 17 bases between. This CDR3 has 17 residues. CDR3 residues: CASSLAAGGLSHYGYTF. The CDR3 DNA reads TGTGCCAGCAGTTTAGCGGCTGGAGGCCTCTCCCACTATGGCTACACCTTC.

This clonotype was counted a few times. The chain joins TRBV4-2 to TRBJ1-6; D is perhaps TRBD1 (5 bases). Trimming took off 1 base at V and 7 bases at J, with 11 bases between the two ends. The CDR3 totals 15 residues. The germline gives CDR1 LGHNA, CDR2 YNFKEQ. The CDR3: CASSQAGLRNSPLHF. Here the CDR3 DNA reads TGTGCCAGCAGCCAAGCAGGGTTGAGAAATTCACCCCTCCACTTT.

Written as DNA, the CDR3 is TGTGCCAGCTCAAGACCCGTCACCGGGGAGCTGTTTTTT. Protein: CASSRPVTGELFF. J is TRBJ2-2 and V is TRBV7-2; the D is unclear. CDR3 length: 13 amino acids. V was trimmed by 8 bases and J by 4 bases, leaving 11 bases between them. From germline, CDR1 is SGHTA and CDR2 FQGNSA.

CDR3 amino acids: CASSTTPGTMGGYTF. For the CDR3, the DNA is TGTGCCAGCAGTACTACTCCCGGGACCATGGGGGGCTACACCTTC. This chain uses TRBV2 with TRBJ1-2, with D tentatively TRBD1 (5 bases). Germline V CDR1 and CDR2: SNHLY, FYNNEI. The CDR3 is made up of 15 amino acids. V lost 5 bases and J lost 8, with 21 bases in between. The full variable domain, in which reference TRBV2 and TRBJ1-2 provide the parts outside the CDR3, is EPEVTQTPSHQVTQMGQEVILRCVPISNHLYFYWYRQILGQKVEFLVSFYNNEISEKSEIFDDQFSVERPDGSNFTLKIRSTKLEDSAMYFCASSTTPGTMGGYTFGSGTRLTVV.

This clonotype was detected only a few times. The chain has TRBV6-2 or TRBV6-3 and TRBJ2-7; TRBD1 matches 8 bases. CDR3 length: 14 residues. The ends lost 4 bases at V and 0 bases at J; junction bases unmatched: 2. From germline, CDR1 is MNHEY and CDR2 SVGEGT. CDR3 coding DNA: TGTGCCAGCAGTTCGACAGGGGCCTCCTACGAGCAGTACTTC. Translated, it gives CASSSTGASYEQYF.

The chain recombines TRBV28 with TRBJ1-2; the D gene is possibly TRBD1 (5 bases). The CDR3 runs to 15 residues. Trimming shortened V by 2 bases and J by 0 bases, and 10 bases separated the two germline ends. Germline loops: CDR1 MDHEN, CDR2 SYDVKM. The CDR3 here is CASSLRDGANYGYTF. The CDR3 DNA sequence: TGTGCCAGCAGTTTAAGGGACGGCGCTAACTATGGCTACACCTTC.

The chain carries TRBV14 and TRBJ2-5; 8 positions agree with TRBD1. Germline V gene data show CDR1 as SGHDN and CDR2 as FVKESK. V lost 2 bases and J lost 4; bases outside the gene matches: 6. The CDR3 is 15 residues long. CDR3 region: CASSQRTGLRETQYF. DNA of the CDR3: TGTGCCAGCAGCCAACGGACAGGGTTGAGAGAGACCCAGTACTTC.

V usage is TRBV20-1 and J usage is TRBJ2-3; 7 bases map to TRBD2. V dropped 0 bases and J dropped 2; count of bases not matched to a gene: 2. This CDR3 has 14 residues. CDR1 and CDR2 from the germline V gene are DFQATT and SNEGSKA (reference sequence). CDR3 nucleotide sequence: TGCAGTGCTAGAGACAGGGACTACACAGATACGCAGTATTTT. Translation: CSARDRDYTDTQYF.

This clonotype has more than one count but fewer than ten. The chain carries TRBV2 and TRBJ2-4; D not certain. The CDR3 runs to 12 residues. Trimming removed 3 bases from V and 7 bases from J, with 7 bases in between. CDR1 SNHLY and CDR2 FYNNEI come from the germline V gene. The chain's CDR3 is CASSESSNIQYF. The DNA for the CDR3 is TGTGCCAGCAGTGAGTCGTCCAACATTCAGTACTTC.

Note on this clonotype: It may be a read error: a sequence one base away is much more abundant. The V call is TRBV11-2, the J call TRBJ2-1; a possible D gene is TRBD2 (6 bases). Per germline, CDR1 SGHAT and CDR2 FQNNGV. The CDR3 is made up of 16 amino acids. The V and J ends lost 4 bases and 4 bases respectively, with 17 bases between them. CDR3 nucleotides: TGTGCCAGCAGCTGGGAGGAACTAGCAGTTTACAATGAGCAGTTCTTC. Translated: CASSWEELAVYNEQFF.

For this clonotype: The junction departs from the called germline gene at one end, perhaps through a read error. The chain has TRBV5-1 and TRBJ2-3; D is ambiguous. CDR1 and CDR2 from the germline V gene are SGHRS and YFSETQ. The CDR3 loop spans 15 amino acids. CDR3 DNA: TGTGCCAGCAGCTCCGGTGGAGTGAGCACAGATACGCAGTATTTT. Protein sequence: CASSSGGVSTDTQYF.

This clonotype was counted between two and nine times. The gene calls are TRBV12-3 or TRBV12-4 and TRBJ2-3, with D perhaps TRBD2 (5 bases). Deletions cut 2 bases from V and 6 bases from J, with 21 bases between. The CDR3 totals 17 residues. CDR3 region: CASSLHPPTGFIDTQYF. Written as DNA, the CDR3 is TGTGCCAGCAGTTTACACCCCCCTACGGGGTTTATTGATACGCAGTATTTT.